This passage covers 13 T cell receptor beta chains from one sample sequenced in a study of vaccination effects on CD4 cells after COVID-19 (dated by TCRdb to the early 2020s). After roughly 11 days of culture, CD4+ T cells were isolated with the EasySep CD4+ T cell isolation kit. Convalescent patients had PCR-confirmed SARS-CoV-2 infection between March and December 2020, before Alpha, Beta and Delta variants emerged in the United States. Each participant got two doses of an mRNA SARS-CoV-2 vaccine, either BNT162b2 or mRNA-1273. Libraries came from the immunoSEQ multiplex PCR assay. This is the immuneACCESS table as TCRdb keeps it, with only in-frame sequences that have V and J called. A part of the clones is gone; compared with another copy, unresolved V genes explain less than half, and the rest is unexplained. This sample is represented by 40,000 to 55,000 clones; more than 65% of them were singletons. Around 3.5% of the sample is held by the ten biggest clonotypes.

These receptors have no known antigen. The sequences come from CD4+ T cells from PBMCs cultured without peptide, collected after COVID-19 vaccination. The origin of the receptors is a human donor who had a prior SARS-CoV-2 infection.

The J gene is TRBJ2-7, the V gene TRBV7-2, with D maybe TRBD1 (6 bases). In germline, CDR1 is SGHTA, CDR2 FQGNSA. The CDR3 is made up of 18 amino acids. V was shortened by 3 bases and J by 6 bases, with 27 bases between the two germline ends. The CDR3 loop reads CASSFTFQNRDGTLEQYF. The CDR3 DNA follows: TGTGCCAGCAGCTTCACTTTTCAAAACCGGGACGGGACACTCGAGCAGTACTTC. The full variable domain, rest sourced from reference TRBV7-2 and TRBJ2-7, is GAGVSQSPSNKVTEKGKDVELRCDPISGHTALYWYRQSLGQGLEFLIYFQGNSAPDKSGLPSDRFSAERTGGSVSTLTIQRTQQEDSAVYLCASSFTFQNRDGTLEQYFGPGTRLTVT.

This rearrangement joins TRBV19 to TRBJ1-2; no clear D gene. Trimming shortened V by 5 bases and J by 4 bases, and 14 bases separated the two germline ends. The CDR3 is 14 residues long. The germline V gene has CDR1 LNHDA and CDR2 SQIVND (reference sequence). The CDR3 spells CASSRVDGIYGYTF. The CDR3 region has the DNA TGTGCCAGTAGTCGAGTTGACGGGATCTATGGCTACACCTTC.

The chain links TRBV6-5 to TRBJ1-2; D is uncertain. V was cut by 10 bases and J by 2 bases, with 8 bases left in between. Germline V gives CDR1 MNHEY, CDR2 SVGAGI. The CDR3 length is 11 residues. CDR3 amino acids: CATWQNYGYTF. In DNA, the CDR3 is TGTGCCACATGGCAGAACTATGGCTACACCTTC.

This chain links TRBV7-3 with TRBJ2-7; 9 bases line up with TRBD2. The V segment lost 3 bases and the J segment 4 bases; nucleotides outside the gene matches: 10. The CDR3 covers 16 residues. Germline V gene sequence: CDR1 SGHTA, CDR2 FQGTGA. The CDR3 region is CASSLGPTSGLYEQYF. CDR3 nucleotide sequence: TGTGCCAGCAGCTTGGGTCCAACTAGCGGGCTGTACGAGCAGTACTTC.

The chain couples TRBV2 to TRBJ2-1; TRBD2 matches at 7 bases. CDR1 SNHLY and CDR2 FYNNEI come from the germline V gene. The ends lost 5 bases at V and 0 bases at J; junction bases unmatched: 4. The CDR3 has 15 residues. The CDR3 region has the DNA TGTGCCAGCAGTAAACTAGCGAACTCCTACAATGAGCAGTTCTTC. Its protein is CASSKLANSYNEQFF. Together with reference TRBV2 and TRBJ2-1, the CDR3 gives the full variable domain: EPEVTQTPSHQVTQMGQEVILRCVPISNHLYFYWYRQILGQKVEFLVSFYNNEISEKSEIFDDQFSVERPDGSNFTLKIRSTKLEDSAMYFCASSKLANSYNEQFFGPGTRLTVL.

V is TRBV10-3 and J is TRBJ2-6; a possible D gene is TRBD1 (5 bases). Germline CDR1 and CDR2: ENHRY and SYGVKD. The CDR3 loop spans 15 amino acids. Trimming shortened V by 2 bases and J by 0 bases, and 5 bases separated the two germline ends. Here the CDR3 reads CAISEQGSGANVLTF. In nucleotides, the CDR3 is TGTGCCATCAGTGAGCAGGGCTCTGGGGCCAACGTCCTGACTTTC.

CDR3 sequence: CASRRQTNTEAFF. In nucleotides, the CDR3 is TGTGCCAGCAGACGCCAAACGAACACTGAAGCTTTCTTT. This sequence joins TRBV7-2 and TRBJ1-1, with unresolved D. Germline values: CDR1 SGHTA, CDR2 FQGNSA. V lost 6 bases and J 1 base, leaving 9 bases between the germline ends. The CDR3 contains 13 residues.

The CDR3, as DNA: TGTGCCAGCTCACCAGTCCCGGGACAGTCCTATGGCTACACCTTC. Encoded protein: CASSPVPGQSYGYTF. This chain uses TRBV18 with TRBJ1-2, with 7 bases lining up with TRBD1. With V trimmed by 2 bases and J by 4 bases, 7 bases remained unmatched. CDR3 length equals 15 residues. Germline lookup yields CDR1 KGHSH and CDR2 LQKENI.

The rearrangement links TRBV12-3 or TRBV12-4 to TRBJ1-1, with D possibly being TRBD1 (6 bases). The CDR3 is 13 amino acids. The V end was cut by 6 bases, the J end by 8 bases, with 16 bases between. The CDR3 sequence: CASSPEGQREAFF. For the CDR3, the DNA is TGTGCCAGCAGCCCCGAAGGACAGAGGGAAGCTTTCTTT.

This chain uses TRBV29-1 with TRBJ1-1, with TRBD1 identical over 7 bases. The CDR3 covers 13 residues. CDR1 and CDR2 (germline): SQVTM, ANQGSEA. V dropped 5 bases and J dropped 0; count of bases not matched to a gene: 3. Here the CDR3 DNA reads TGCAGCGTTAAAGGGGGCTTGAACACTGAAGCTTTCTTT. It translates to CSVKGGLNTEAFF. The full variable domain, completed using reference TRBV29-1 and TRBJ1-1, is SAVISQKPSRDICQRGTSLTIQCQVDSQVTMMFWYRQQPGQSLTLIATANQGSEATYESGFVIDKFPISRPNLTFSTLTVSNMSPEDSSIYLCSVKGGLNTEAFFGQGTRLTVV.

The rearrangement joins TRBV9 to TRBJ1-1; D possibly corresponds to TRBD1 (6 bases). The CDR3 is 16 residues long. CDR1 and CDR2 from the germline V gene are SGDLS and YYNGEE. V lost 0 bases, J lost 1 base, and 13 bases lay in between. DNA of the CDR3: TGTGCCAGCAGCGTAGCAGTAGGACAGACGAACACTGAAGCTTTCTTT. As protein: CASSVAVGQTNTEAFF.

Only a few counts were recorded for this clone. The gene calls are TRBV6-6 and TRBJ1-2, with a weak D call TRBD1 (5 bases). The CDR3 sequence is 13 residues long. Germline-derived CDR1 and CDR2 are MNHNY and SVGAGI (reference sequence). V dropped 5 bases and J dropped 5 bases, with 12 bases sitting between them. The CDR3, as DNA: TGTGCCAGCAGTCCTGAAACAGGATATGGCTACACCTTC. Protein: CASSPETGYGYTF.

V gene TRBV7-9 combines with J gene TRBJ2-3; D uncertain. V was pared by 0 bases and J by 5 bases, with 0 bases between. Germline values: CDR1 SEHNR, CDR2 FQNEAQ (reference sequence). The CDR3 is 11 amino acids. The CDR3 loop is CASSLADTQYF. The CDR3 DNA reads as TGTGCCAGCAGCTTAGCAGATACGCAGTATTTT.